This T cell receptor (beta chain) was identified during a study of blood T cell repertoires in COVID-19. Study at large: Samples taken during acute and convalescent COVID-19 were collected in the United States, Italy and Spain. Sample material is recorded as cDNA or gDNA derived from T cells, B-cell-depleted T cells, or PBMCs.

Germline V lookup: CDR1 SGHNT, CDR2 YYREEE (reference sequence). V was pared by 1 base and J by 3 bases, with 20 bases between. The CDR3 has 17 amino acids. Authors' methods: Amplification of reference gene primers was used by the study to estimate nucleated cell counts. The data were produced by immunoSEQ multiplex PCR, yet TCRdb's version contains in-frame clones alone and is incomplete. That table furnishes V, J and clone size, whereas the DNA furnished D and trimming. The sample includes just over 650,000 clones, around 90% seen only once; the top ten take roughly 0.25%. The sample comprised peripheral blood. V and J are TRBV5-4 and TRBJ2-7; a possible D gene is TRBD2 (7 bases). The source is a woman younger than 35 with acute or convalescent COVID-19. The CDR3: CASSLPYGAGAFYEQYF. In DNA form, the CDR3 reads TGTGCCAGCAGCTTGCCCTACGGGGCGGGGGCCTTCTACGAGCAGTACTTC.